This is a list of T cell receptor beta chains from one sample in a study of blood T cell repertoires in COVID-19. Produced via immunoSEQ multiplex PCR; TCRdb's table is partial and in-frame only. The data show about 140,000 clones, around nine tenths seen once. The sample consisted of peripheral blood. Source of these receptors: a woman aged 40 to 50 with acute or convalescent COVID-19. CDR3s include the opening cysteine and the closing phenylalanine or tryptophan. A D gene is named only where the DNA matches it firmly. Rows may omit the clone size; those that give it use once, few, many or a size class.

size,V,J,D,CDR3,DNA
NA,TRBV7-3,TRBJ2-2,TRBD2,CASSSYGLAGGNTGELFF,TGTGCCAGCAGCTCCTACGGACTAGCGGGGGGAAACACCGGGGAGCTGTTTTTT
NA,TRBV5-1,TRBJ1-3,TRBD1,CASSRTGRDTIYF,TGCGCCAGCAGCCGGACAGGGAGGGACACCATATATTTT
NA,TRBV21-1,TRBJ2-7,NA,CASSKEPAGSYEQYF,TGTGCCAGCAGCAAAGAGCCCGCGGGGTCCTACGAGCAGTACTTC
NA,TRBV20-1,TRBJ1-6,NA,CSARAPSLHF,TGCAGTGCTAGGGCCCCATCCCTCCACTTT
NA,TRBV5-8,TRBJ1-3,TRBD1,CASSDRGPYSGNTIYF,TGTGCCAGCTCCGACAGGGGGCCTTACTCTGGAAACACCATATATTTT
NA,TRBV9,TRBJ2-5,TRBD1,CASSPHRSSPGQAKETQYF,TGTGCCAGCAGCCCCCATCGCTCGTCTCCGGGACAGGCCAAAGAGACCCAGTACTTC
NA,TRBV6-2/TRBV6-3,TRBJ1-1,NA,CASSYAWNTEAFF,TGTGCCAGCAGTTATGCGTGGAACACTGAAGCTTTCTTT
NA,TRBV24-1,TRBJ2-3,NA,CATSALAGADTQYF,TGTGCCACCAGTGCACTAGCCGGAGCAGATACGCAGTATTTT
NA,TRBV18,TRBJ2-1,TRBD1,CASSDRQGGDNEQFF,TGTGCCAGCTCAGATCGACAGGGTGGGGACAATGAGCAGTTCTTC
NA,TRBV7-9,TRBJ2-7,TRBD2,CASSRGLAYEQYF,TGTGCCAGCAGCAGGGGACTAGCCTACGAGCAGTACTTC
NA,TRBV2,TRBJ1-4,NA,CASRESGEGVGTNEKLFF,TGTGCCAGCCGCGAAAGTGGGGAAGGGGTTGGAACTAATGAAAAACTGTTTTTT
NA,TRBV7-3,TRBJ1-2,TRBD1,CASSSAGTGINYGYTF,TGTGCCAGCAGCTCCGCCGGGACAGGGATTAACTATGGCTACACCTTC
NA,TRBV24-1,TRBJ2-4,TRBD1,CATSDSPRQGGSGGIQYF,TGTGCCACCAGTGATTCGCCTAGACAGGGGGGTTCTGGGGGCATTCAGTACTTC
NA,TRBV7-2,TRBJ2-1,TRBD2,CASSSLAGTYNEQFF,TGTGCCAGCAGCTCCCTAGCGGGAACTTACAATGAGCAGTTCTTC
NA,TRBV5-5,TRBJ2-7,TRBD1,CASSSSPWTGGDEQYF,TGTGCCAGCAGCTCTTCACCTTGGACAGGGGGCGACGAGCAGTACTTC
NA,TRBV30,TRBJ1-3,NA,CAWSPLSTGTPSGNTIYF,TGTGCCTGGAGTCCCCTTTCCACAGGGACGCCTTCTGGAAACACCATATATTTT
once,TRBV6-6,TRBJ1-4,TRBD1,CASSSRQGIEKLFF,TGTGCCAGCAGTTCCCGACAGGGGATTGAAAAACTGTTTTTT
NA,TRBV19,TRBJ1-2,TRBD1,CASTRPGGTGLNYGYTF,TGTGCCAGTACCCGACCAGGGGGGACAGGACTTAACTATGGCTACACCTTC
NA,TRBV2,TRBJ1-2,TRBD1,CASSPTGGSGYGYTF,TGTGCCAGCAGTCCAACAGGGGGCAGTGGCTATGGCTACACCTTC
few,TRBV12-3/TRBV12-4,TRBJ2-7,NA,CASSLGHEQYF,TGTGCCAGCAGTTTGGGGCACGAGCAGTACTTC
NA,TRBV11-2,TRBJ2-5,TRBD1,CASSLGTGEETQYF,TGTGCCAGCAGCTTGGGGACAGGGGAAGAGACCCAGTACTTC
once,TRBV28,TRBJ1-4,TRBD1,CASSDRGRNEKLFF,TGTGCCAGCAGCGACAGGGGGCGGAATGAAAAACTGTTTTTT
NA,TRBV6-6,TRBJ1-6,TRBD1,CASSSADGQGGLRGSYNSPLHF,TGTGCCAGCAGCTCCGCCGACGGACAGGGAGGATTACGGGGCTCCTATAATTCACCCCTCCACTTT
NA,TRBV2,TRBJ1-2,NA,CASSEGASYTF,TGTGCCAGCAGTGAAGGGGCGAGCTACACCTTC
NA,TRBV5-8,TRBJ1-5,TRBD1,CASSSRDSPNQPQHF,TGTGCCAGCAGCTCCCGGGACAGTCCCAATCAGCCCCAGCATTTT
few,TRBV19,TRBJ2-5,TRBD2,CASRTGTSGPQETQYF,TGTGCCAGTAGGACCGGGACTAGCGGACCCCAAGAGACCCAGTACTTC
once,TRBV4-1,TRBJ2-7,TRBD2,CASSQEGGTLAAYEQYF,TGCGCCAGCAGCCAAGAGGGGGGGACTTTAGCTGCCTACGAGCAGTACTTC
NA,TRBV25-1,TRBJ1-1,TRBD1,CASSDTGTGRTEAFF,TGTGCCAGCAGTGACACCGGGACAGGGCGCACTGAAGCTTTCTTT
NA,TRBV3-1/TRBV3-2,TRBJ1-1,NA,CASSQDTGEAFF,TGTGCCAGCAGCCAAGATACAGGGGAAGCTTTCTTT
few,TRBV7-2,TRBJ2-2,NA,CASGRRGASTGELFF,TGTGCCAGCGGAAGACGGGGGGCGTCGACCGGGGAGCTGTTTTTT